Listed below are T cell receptor beta chains from one sample, sequenced in a study of blood T cells in healthy people across ages. TCRdb reanalysed the 5' RACE reads using MiXCR and keeps one entry per CDR3 protein. Here the sample spans 450,000 to 600,000 distinct CDR3 sequences, roughly a quarter being singletons. Separately, the same data were catalogued under a study of T cells of mothers and their children.

The sequencing sample was made of blood. The source of these receptors is a boy younger than 10 in good health. The CDR3 runs from the conserved cysteine through the conserved F or W. D genes are given only for firm matches. Clone sizes are given selectively: once, few, many, or a class where the clone is expanded.

v_gene	j_gene	abundance	d_gene	CDR3aa	CDR3nt
TRBV7-2	TRBJ2-2	few	.	CASSLNELPGELFF	TGTGCCAGCAGCTTAAATGAGCTTCCCGGGGAGCTGTTTTTT
TRBV6-1	TRBJ1-5	few	.	CASSEWAGVNQPQHF	TGTGCCAGCAGTGAATGGGCAGGGGTTAATCAGCCCCAGCATTTT
TRBV6-1	TRBJ1-1	.	.	CASRSRGDTEAFF	TGTGCCAGCAGGAGTAGGGGTGACACTGAAGCTTTCTTT
TRBV10-3	TRBJ1-1	many	.	CAIRGSLGTEAFF	TGTGCCATCCGTGGGTCCCTGGGCACTGAAGCTTTCTTT
TRBV20-1	TRBJ2-7	.	TRBD2	CSARLAGATYEQYF	TGCAGTGCGAGACTAGCGGGGGCTACCTACGAGCAGTACTTC
TRBV5-1	TRBJ2-3	few	TRBD2	CASSSVGTSGTDTQYF	TGCGCCAGCAGCTCGGTTGGGACTAGCGGCACAGATACGCAGTATTTT
TRBV20-1	TRBJ1-3	.	.	CSAAGIPGNTIYF	TGCAGTGCTGCAGGGATTCCTGGAAACACCATATATTTT
TRBV20-1	TRBJ2-1	few	TRBD2	CSASLAGPGYEQFF	TGCAGTGCTAGTCTAGCGGGGCCAGGGTATGAGCAGTTCTTC
TRBV7-9	TRBJ2-7	.	.	CASSSKAGTRSYEQYF	TGTGCCAGCAGCTCGAAAGCGGGTACCAGATCCTACGAGCAGTACTTC
TRBV29-1	TRBJ1-4	.	.	CSVNWGTENEKLFF	TGCAGCGTTAATTGGGGCACGGAGAATGAAAAACTGTTTTTT
TRBV14	TRBJ2-5	few	TRBD2	CASSFKTSLETQYF	TGTGCCAGCAGTTTCAAGACTAGCCTAGAGACCCAGTACTTC
TRBV3-1	TRBJ1-2	few	.	CASSLHRDGYTF	TGTGCCAGCAGCCTGCACAGGGATGGCTACACCTTC
TRBV11-2	TRBJ2-7	.	TRBD1	CASSTRDRGPLHYYEQYF	TGTGCCAGCAGCACCCGGGACAGGGGCCCACTCCACTACTACGAGCAGTACTTC
TRBV6-5	TRBJ1-1	.	.	CASSYGGWGRAFF	TGTGCCAGCAGTTACGGGGGGTGGGGCAGGGCTTTCTTT
TRBV5-1	TRBJ2-5	.	.	CASSFTPGETQYF	TGCGCCAGCAGCTTCACACCTGGAGAGACCCAGTACTTC
TRBV4-2	TRBJ2-2	many	.	CASSLQTLSNTGELFF	TGTGCCAGCAGCCTACAAACCCTTTCGAACACCGGGGAGCTGTTTTTT
TRBV7-2	TRBJ2-1	.	TRBD1	CASSLVGQGVYNEQFF	TGTGCCAGCAGCTTAGTCGGACAGGGGGTCTACAATGAGCAGTTCTTC
TRBV7-2	TRBJ1-2	few	.	CASSLEYRAFIANYGYTF	TGTGCCAGCAGCTTAGAATATCGGGCTTTCATCGCTAACTATGGCTACACCTTC
TRBV7-8	TRBJ2-3	few	.	CASSLNPQDTQYF	TGTGCCAGCAGCTTAAATCCCCAAGATACGCAGTATTTT
TRBV7-9	TRBJ2-7	few	.	CASRDGLSYEQYF	TGTGCCAGCAGGGACGGACTCTCCTACGAGCAGTACTTC
TRBV20-1	TRBJ1-2	once	TRBD1	CSASVQGNYGYTF	TGCAGTGCGAGTGTACAGGGGAACTATGGCTACACCTTC
TRBV5-1	TRBJ2-1	.	.	CASSLGRRASGEQFF	TGCGCCAGCAGCTTGGGTCGGCGGGCCTCCGGTGAGCAGTTCTTC
TRBV29-1	TRBJ2-1	.	TRBD2	CSVDGTSGREQFF	TGCAGCGTTGACGGGACTAGCGGGAGAGAGCAGTTCTTC
TRBV15	TRBJ2-1	.	.	CATSFGYGDGQFF	TGTGCCACCAGCTTTGGGTACGGGGACGGGCAGTTCTTC
TRBV29-1	TRBJ2-7	few	.	CSVEQAYEQYF	TGCAGCGTTGAGCAGGCCTACGAGCAGTACTTC
TRBV24-1	TRBJ2-7	many	.	CATSVALSYEQYF	TGTGCCACCAGTGTCGCTCTTTCCTACGAGCAGTACTTC
TRBV27	TRBJ2-7	.	TRBD2	CASSVTSGGTYEQYF	TGTGCCAGCAGTGTGACTAGCGGGGGGACCTACGAGCAGTACTTC
TRBV20-1	TRBJ2-5	few	.	CSASDSRDETQYF	TGCAGTGCTAGTGACTCCCGTGATGAGACCCAGTACTTC